Below are 17 T cell receptor beta chains sequenced from a single sample in a study of regulatory T cells in long-lasting Graves disease. Arm-PCR with iRepertoire HTBI primers amplified the CDR3 regions for these TCR beta libraries. A single record per CDR3 protein comes from TCRdb applying MiXCR to the multiplex PCR reads. The sample yields about 320,000 distinct CDR3 sequences, 15% to 20% seen once. Time point denoted: newly diagnosed GD, antithyroid drugs for less than 3 months. PBMCs were the source of the RNA used for TCR sequencing. This specimen was peripheral blood mononuclear cells (PBMCs), taken at new diagnosis, from a patient treated with antithyroid drugs. The receptors come from a female donor with Graves disease.

This clonotype was detected many times. The chain carries TRBV10-3 and TRBJ2-7; no firm D call. Germline V gives CDR1 ENHRY, CDR2 SYGVKD. The CDR3 consists of 13 residues. The germline V and J ends were trimmed by 4 bases and 0 bases, with 7 bases remaining between them. The CDR3, as DNA: TGTGCCATCAGTGTTCAGAGCTCCTACGAGCAGTACTTC. Translation gives CAISVQSSYEQYF.

This clonotype was picked up many times. This chain connects TRBV6-1 to TRBJ1-2; the D gene is possibly TRBD1 (5 bases). Germline assignment: CDR1 MNHNS and CDR2 SASEGT. This CDR3 spans 14 amino acids. Trimming removed 6 bases from V and 3 bases from J, with 14 bases in between. CDR3 sequence: CASRTPGLDYGYTF. The CDR3 DNA reads TGTGCCAGCAGGACGCCGGGGCTCGACTATGGCTACACCTTC.

This clonotype was seen ten or more times. This sequence joins TRBV27 and TRBJ2-4, with TRBD1 matching over 9 bases. The CDR3 sequence is 15 residues long. The V gene end was trimmed by 6 bases and the J gene end by 8 bases; junction bases not matched to a gene: 11. Germline V CDR1 and CDR2: MNHEY, SMNVEV (reference sequence). The CDR3 region has the DNA TGTGCCAGCAGACCCGAGGGACAGGGAGGAGACATTCAGTACTTC. It codes for CASRPEGQGGDIQYF.

This clonotype has only a few counts. V gene TRBV4-1 combines with J gene TRBJ1-1, with 7 bases lining up with TRBD1. This CDR3 comprises 11 residues. The V and J ends lost 5 bases and 8 bases, in that order; junction bases with no gene match: 2. Germline assignment: CDR1 MGHRA and CDR2 YSYEKL. The CDR3 bases are TGCGCCAGCAGCAGGGGACAGGAAGCTTTCTTT. The encoded protein is CASSRGQEAFF.

This clonotype was detected many times. The CDR3 DNA sequence: TGCGCCAGCAGTGACGTAGGACGTATGGGAGAAAAACTGTTTTTT. Its protein is CASSDVGRMGEKLFF. J is TRBJ1-4 and V is TRBV10-2; no definite D call. CDR1 is WSHSY, CDR2 SAAADI, per germline. The CDR3 sequence is 15 residues long. V lost 3 bases and J lost 8, with 16 bases in between.

This clonotype turned up a few times. V gene TRBV10-2 combines with J gene TRBJ2-7, with 7 bases that match TRBD1. V trimming: 0 bases; J trimming: 4 bases; junction bases outside the gene matches: 15. The CDR3 totals 18 residues. CDR1 is WSHSY and CDR2 is SAAADI in the germline V gene. CDR3 sequence reads: CASSESTQVRDSSYEQYF. The CDR3 bases are TGCGCCAGCAGTGAGTCGACTCAGGTCCGGGACAGCTCTTACGAGCAGTACTTC.

This clonotype was observed many times. V is TRBV5-1 and J is TRBJ2-1, with 11 bases matching TRBD2. The CDR3 is made up of 15 amino acids. Per the germline V gene, CDR1 is SGHRS and CDR2 is YFSETQ. V trimming: 0 bases; J trimming: 8 bases; junction bases outside the gene matches: 4. The CDR3: CASSLVTSGSYEQFF. In DNA form, the CDR3 reads TGCGCCAGCAGCTTGGTTACTAGCGGGAGCTATGAGCAGTTCTTC. The whole variable domain, remainder taken from reference TRBV5-1 and TRBJ2-1, is KAGVTQTPRYLIKTRGQQVTLSCSPISGHRSVSWYQQTPGQGLQFLFEYFSETQRNKGNFPGRFSGRQFSNSRSEMNVSTLELGDSALYLCASSLVTSGSYEQFFGPGTRLTVL.

Ten or more counts support this clonotype. The V gene is TRBV11-1, the J gene TRBJ1-2, with a tentative D call TRBD1 (5 bases). CDR3 length equals 15 residues. Trimming removed 5 bases at V and 4 bases at J, with 17 bases between. Germline loops: CDR1 SGHAT, CDR2 FQDESV (reference sequence). CDR3 DNA: TGTGCCAGCAGCATCGGACACGCGGAAACCTATGGCTACACCTTC. Protein: CASSIGHAETYGYTF.

Comments on this clonotype: A single base separates this from a much larger clone, so it may be a read error. The CDR3 does not close with the conserved phenylalanine or tryptophan, likely indicating a read error. This sequence joins TRBV5-5 and TRBJ2-5; 12 bases fit TRBD2. Germline CDR1 is SGHKS and CDR2 is YYEKEE (reference sequence). J gave up 5 bases and V 2 bases, and 7 bases lay outside the gene matches. CDR3 size: 16 residues. The CDR3 here is CASSFLAGGPTETQYS. The CDR3 DNA reads TGTGCCAGCAGCTTTCTAGCGGGAGGGCCTACTGAGACCCAGTACTCC.

Only a few counts were recorded for this clonotype. The rearrangement uses TRBV3-1 and TRBJ2-3, with a tentative D call TRBD2 (6 bases). The CDR3 extends over 13 amino acids. V was trimmed by 0 bases and J by 8 bases, leaving 9 bases between them. Germline assignment: CDR1 LGHDT and CDR2 YNNKEL (reference sequence). This CDR3 is CASSQEGGVTQYF. For the CDR3, the DNA is TGTGCCAGCAGCCAAGAGGGCGGGGTTACGCAGTATTTT.

This clonotype was counted at least ten times. CDR3 residues: CASSTLYRTGGRVGYGYTF. The CDR3 coding sequence is TGTGCCAGTAGCACTTTATATAGGACAGGGGGCAGGGTCGGCTATGGCTACACCTTC. V and J are TRBV19 and TRBJ1-2; TRBD1 matches at 11 bases. The CDR3 runs 19 residues. The ends lost 6 bases at V and 4 bases at J; junction bases unmatched: 19. Germline V gene data show CDR1 as LNHDA and CDR2 as SQIVND (reference sequence).

This clonotype has ten or more counts. This sequence joins TRBV7-9 and TRBJ1-1; D remains ambiguous. Germline assignment: CDR1 SEHNR and CDR2 FQNEAQ (reference sequence). V gave up 7 bases and J gave up 4 bases, with 10 bases separating them. The CDR3 totals 12 residues. The DNA for the CDR3 is TGTGCCAGCAACGAACCGGGCACTGAAGCTTTCTTT. This sequence encodes CASNEPGTEAFF. Supplemented by reference TRBV7-9 and TRBJ1-1, the full variable domain reads DTGVSQNPRHKITKRGQNVTFRCDPISEHNRLYWYRQTLGQGPEFLTYFQNEAQLEKSRLLSDRFSAERPKGSFSTLEIQRTEQGDSAMYLCASNEPGTEAFFGQGTRLTVV.

This clonotype was observed at least ten times. V gene TRBV29-1 combines with J gene TRBJ2-3; the match to TRBD2 covers 13 bases. Germline-derived CDR1 and CDR2 are SQVTM and ANQGSEA. The CDR3 runs to 15 residues. The CDR3 here is CSFRTSGSRTDTQYF. CDR3 sequence (DNA): TGCAGTTTCCGGACTAGCGGGAGTAGAACAGATACGCAGTATTTT.

As for this clonotype: Sequence at one end of the junction differs from germline and may be a read error. This chain connects TRBV7-2 to TRBJ2-7; the match to TRBD2 covers 11 bases. The germline V gene has CDR1 SGHTA and CDR2 FQGNSA. The length of the CDR3 is 16 residues. The CDR3 DNA sequence: TGTGGCAGCACCTACCCCACTAGCGGGAGCCCTTACGAGCAGTACTTC. This encodes CGSTYPTSGSPYEQYF.

This clonotype was counted ten times or more. V is TRBV28 and J is TRBJ2-3; tentative D call: TRBD2 (6 bases). This CDR3 spans 16 amino acids. Germline assignment: CDR1 MDHEN and CDR2 SYDVKM. Trimming stripped 3 bases from V and 0 bases from J, with 13 bases between. Written as DNA, the CDR3 is TGTGCCAGCAGTTTCGACCTAGCGTCTAGCACAGATACGCAGTATTTT. It yields the protein CASSFDLASSTDTQYF.

Many counts were recorded for this clonotype. V is TRBV2 and J is TRBJ2-3; D call uncertain. This CDR3 spans 11 amino acids. Per the germline V gene, CDR1 is SNHLY and CDR2 is FYNNEI. Trimming removed 6 bases from V and 2 bases from J, with 3 bases in between. The CDR3 nucleotides read TGTGCCAGCAGGGCCACAGATACGCAGTATTTT. This codes for CASRATDTQYF.

This clonotype was seen ten or more times. The genes are TRBV7-8 and TRBJ2-7; 12 nucleotides match TRBD2. The CDR3 spans 15 residues. Per germline, CDR1 SGHVS and CDR2 FQNEAQ. Trimming at V came to 5 bases and at J to 6 bases, leaving 8 bases not matched to a gene. The CDR3 spells CASSGLAGGGGEQYF. The CDR3 bases are TGTGCCAGCAGCGGCCTAGCGGGAGGGGGAGGCGAGCAGTACTTC.